Listed below are T cell receptor beta chains from one sample, sequenced in a study of T cell responses to AZD1222 COVID-19 vaccine. The repertoire was sequenced with immunoSEQ multiplex PCR; TCRdb's copy has only in-frame clones and lacks some. The sample contains over 120,000 clones, about 90% of which appear only once. The sample was peripheral blood, taken 28 days after the second AZD1222 dose. These receptors all stem from an adult who received the AZD1222 COVID-19 vaccine. CDR3s include the opening cysteine and the closing phenylalanine or tryptophan. The D gene is left open where the match is weak.

d_call j_call v_call cdr3_aa cdr3_nt
- TRBJ1-2 TRBV11-2 CASSLYGGRGVYGYTF TGTGCCAGCAGCTTATATGGGGGCAGGGGCGTCTATGGCTACACCTTC
TRBD1 TRBJ1-6 TRBV7-2 CASSLATGENSPLHF TGTGCCAGCAGCTTAGCGACAGGGGAGAATTCACCCCTCCACTTT
- TRBJ1-1 TRBV6-6 CASSHNPFRGAVNTEAFF TGTGCCAGCAGTCACAATCCTTTTCGAGGGGCCGTGAACACTGAAGCTTTCTTT
TRBD1 TRBJ1-6 TRBV7-8 CASSLRQGDGSPLHF TGTGCCAGCAGCTTACGACAGGGGGATGGTTCACCCCTCCACTTT
- TRBJ1-1 TRBV7-2 CASSYGGQRGTEAFF TGTGCCAGCAGCTACGGGGGGCAACGAGGCACTGAAGCTTTCTTT
- TRBJ2-3 TRBV28 CASSSGQNTDTQYF TGTGCCAGCAGTTCTGGACAAAACACAGATACGCAGTATTTT
TRBD2 TRBJ2-1 TRBV5-4 CASSRGVSGRYNEQFF TGTGCCAGCAGCCGGGGGGTCAGCGGGCGATACAATGAGCAGTTCTTC
TRBD1 TRBJ2-7 TRBV6-6 CASSYRGQGYEQYF TGTGCCAGCAGTTATAGGGGACAGGGGTACGAGCAGTACTTC
- TRBJ1-1 TRBV12-3/TRBV12-4 CASSFSGTEAFF TGTGCCAGCAGTTTTTCCGGGACTGAAGCTTTCTTT
TRBD2 TRBJ2-2 TRBV24-1 CAKASGRADGELFF TGTGCCAAAGCTAGCGGGAGGGCCGACGGGGAGCTGTTTTTT
- TRBJ1-5 TRBV6-4 CASSDSRGQPQHF TGTGCCAGCAGTGACTCGAGAGGTCAGCCCCAGCATTTT
- TRBJ1-5 TRBV30 CAWSGQTINQPQHF TGTGCCTGGAGTGGGCAGACAATCAATCAGCCCCAGCATTTT
- TRBJ1-5 TRBV7-2 CASSLSGKPQHF TGTGCCAGCAGCTTATCGGGTAAGCCCCAGCATTTT
- TRBJ1-4 TRBV7-2 CASSFQGSNEKLFF TGTGCCAGCAGCTTTCAGGGGTCTAATGAAAAACTGTTTTTT
TRBD2 TRBJ2-3 TRBV6-5 CASSISGKSADTQYF TGTGCCAGCAGCATTAGCGGGAAAAGCGCAGATACGCAGTATTTT
TRBD1 TRBJ2-7 TRBV4-2 CASSQDGALLGQGSYEQYF TGTGCCAGCAGCCAAGATGGGGCCCTCCTGGGACAGGGATCCTACGAGCAGTACTTC
- TRBJ1-5 TRBV6-2/TRBV6-3 CASSYLTENQPQHF TGTGCCAGCAGTTACCTGACAGAGAATCAGCCCCAGCATTTT